One sample yielded the 2 T cell receptor beta chains listed below, sequenced in a study of beta chain features in type 1 diabetes. The investigators reverse transcribed all of the isolated RNA, so they sequenced expressed TCRB transcripts. Clones were read by immunoSEQ multiplex PCR, and TCRdb kept only the in-frame ones, dropping some. Found here are 350,000 to 450,000 clones, over 13% of them singletons; the top ten hold roughly 0.019%. What was sequenced was naive CD4+ T cells from blood. These TCRs come from a woman aged 18-30 years in good health.

This clone was counted a few times. The chain couples TRBV28 to TRBJ1-5; D may be TRBD1 (5 bases). CDR3 length equals 14 residues. CDR1 MDHEN and CDR2 SYDVKM come from the germline V gene. Trimming took off 10 bases at V and 7 bases at J, with 20 bases between the two ends. The CDR3 nucleotides read TGTGCCATCACCCCCGGGGGGTTTAGACAGCCCCAGCATTTT. This codes for CAITPGGFRQPQHF.

The J gene is TRBJ1-1, the V gene TRBV18, with TRBD1 matching over 7 bases. The germline gives CDR1 KGHSH, CDR2 LQKENI. V lost 5 bases to trimming and J lost 7 bases; unmatched junction nucleotides: 10. The CDR3 totals 14 residues. The CDR3 protein is CASSTSTGQFEAFF. The DNA of the CDR3 is TGTGCCAGCTCAACTTCTACGGGACAGTTTGAAGCTTTCTTT.